This section outlines one TCR beta chain sequence together with its context. The data were obtained in a study of CD8 T cells in Susac syndrome. Sequencing of TCR beta was performed on blood CD8+ T cells and on blood CD4+ T cells. The CDR3 loop spans 18 amino acids. Germline CDR1 is SGHVS and CDR2 is FQNEAQ. Random hexamers were used to reverse transcribe an amount of about 0.45 to 1 ug RNA. Amplification of TCR beta CDR3 across 54 Vbeta and 13 Jbeta was performed with immunoSEQ multiplex PCR. A single record per CDR3 protein comes from TCRdb applying MiXCR to the immunoSEQ multiplex PCR reads. The sample yields 200,000 or so distinct CDR3 sequences, 85% to 95% seen once.

The clonotype was recovered from a human donor with Susac syndrome. J is TRBJ2-7 and V is TRBV7-8; 8 bases match TRBD2. The sequencing input was CD8+ T cells from PBMCs. The CDR3 region has the DNA TGTGCTTCCCTGCAGGGTACCCTCACTAGCGGAAGCTCCTACGAGCAGTACTTC. It yields the protein CASLQGTLTSGSSYEQYF.